This T cell receptor beta chain stems from a study of response to subunit inactivated influenza vaccine. Notes on the study in general: There was a suggestion from the authors that each seasonal influenza vaccination recruits few new T cells.

MiXCR, run by TCRdb on the RT-PCR reads, gives a single entry per CDR3 protein. The sample includes 800,000 or so distinct CDR3 sequences, around 20% of them seen just once. There are many counts of this clonotype. Its antigen is not known. This TCR came from a man aged 45-60 years who received an inactivated influenza vaccine. The source material was PBMCs from blood, sampled around 5 days after vaccination.

CDR3 amino acids: CASSPPIRQGEQYF. The DNA for the CDR3 is TGTGCCAGCAGCCCCCCTATAAGACAGGGAGAGCAGTACTTC. The V gene is TRBV12-3 or TRBV12-4, the J gene TRBJ2-7; 7 bases agree with TRBD1. This CDR3 has 14 residues. V gave up 6 bases and J gave up 7 bases; unmatched junction bases: 12.